This T cell receptor beta chain emerged from a study of T-cell memory formation after mild COVID-19. Across the study: TCR clusters were mostly donor specific.

Germline loops: CDR1 LGHNA, CDR2 YSLEER. V shed 7 bases and J shed 3 bases, with 16 bases lying between them. There are 15 residues in the CDR3. TCRdb re-analysed the 5' RACE reads in MiXCR, keeping a single row per CDR3 protein. In the table there are some 210,000 distinct CDR3 sequences, about 27% of which are singletons. This clonotype has more than one count but fewer than ten. The gene calls are TRBV4-3 and TRBJ2-4; D is unresolved. Sequencing was done on a sample of PBMCs or a T cell subset sorted from them (not recorded which). This clonotype originated in an adult woman who had mild COVID-19 (a few samples of this study predate the infection). Cell type and time point are not known. The CDR3 nucleotides read TGCGCCAGCACAGCCACTTATTCTGGCAAAAACATTCAGTACTTC. Protein: CASTATYSGKNIQYF.